Below, 19 T cell receptor beta chains from the same sample are listed, as sequenced in a study of blood T cells in healthy people across ages. Through a sample-barcoded 5' primer and a J-beta primer mix, a second PCR was run for about 6 to 11 cycles. TCRdb analysed the 5' RACE reads with MiXCR anew, one entry per CDR3 protein. The table lists just under 550,000 distinct CDR3 sequences, around 24% of them singletons. This sample was also put to use in a study of T cells of mothers and their children.

The sequenced sample was blood. The receptors shown here come from a boy aged 5-17 years in good health.

The chain has TRBV4-1 and TRBJ1-2; D not certain. Germline-derived CDR1 and CDR2 are MGHRA and YSYEKL. CDR3 length equals 13 residues. With 2 bases removed from V and 4 bases from J, the gap between germline ends came to 8 bases. In nucleotides, the CDR3 is TGCGCCAGCAGCCAACGTTCTCGCTATGGCTACACCTTC. Protein: CASSQRSRYGYTF.

V and J are TRBV5-1 and TRBJ2-1, with D perhaps matching TRBD1 or TRBD2 (5 bases each). The CDR3 loop spans 14 amino acids. Germline-derived CDR1 and CDR2 are SGHRS and YFSETQ. Between the trimmed V and J ends, which lost 0 bases and 7 bases, there was a span of 11 bases. The CDR3 loop reads CASSLESGPNEQFF. CDR3 bases: TGCGCCAGCAGCTTGGAGTCGGGGCCGAATGAGCAGTTCTTC.

This clonotype occurred many times. Compared with germline, one end of the junction differs, possibly owing to a read error. The gene calls are TRBV7-2 and TRBJ2-1, with 8 bases lining up with TRBD2. The J call may be mistaken, given a closer DNA end match to TRBJ2-7. The germline CDR1 and CDR2 sequences are SGHTA and FQGNSA. This CDR3 spans 15 amino acids. The CDR3 bases are TGCGCCAGCAGCTTAGGATTCGGGGGGGCGGGCGAGCAGTACTTC. Translation gives CASSLGFGGAGEQYF.

This clonotype was observed a handful of times. CDR3 residues: CASSLLAATSDTQYF. In DNA, the CDR3 is TGTGCCAGCAGCTTGCTAGCGGCGACTTCAGATACGCAGTATTTT. V and J are TRBV7-3 and TRBJ2-3, with 7 positions matching TRBD2. The J segment lost 4 bases and the V segment lost 3 bases, leaving 7 bases of the junction unmatched. From germline, CDR1 is SGHTA and CDR2 FQGTGA. CDR3 length equals 15 residues.

In this sample, this clonotype turned up a few times. The chain joins TRBV7-9 to TRBJ1-2, with 7 bases that match TRBD1. V lost 5 bases and J lost 8; bases outside the gene matches: 11. The CDR3 sequence is 14 residues long. Germline CDR1 SEHNR, CDR2 FQNEAQ (reference sequence). The CDR3 DNA follows: TGTGCCAGCAGCATCACAGACAGGGAAGAGGGCTACACCTTC. It codes for CASSITDREEGYTF.

This clonotype was seen a handful of times. V usage is TRBV24-1 and J usage is TRBJ2-1, with TRBD2 matching over 8 bases. Judging by the DNA end, TRBJ2-5 fits better; the J call may be wrong. This CDR3 is built from 15 residues. Germline lookup yields CDR1 KGHDR and CDR2 SFDVKD. CDR3 residues: CATSVNSGRAVAQYF. As DNA, the CDR3 is TGTGCCACCAGTGTCAATTCCGGGAGGGCAGTGGCCCAGTACTTC.

The V call is TRBV4-2, the J call TRBJ2-1; 14 bases fit TRBD2. The end of the DNA is better explained by TRBJ2-7, so the J call may be wrong. Germline CDR1 is LGHNA and CDR2 is YNFKEQ. The CDR3 consists of 20 residues. CDR3 sequence reads: CASSPRTGGLAGEPSYEQYF. CDR3 nucleotide sequence: TGTGCCAGCAGCCCCCGGACGGGGGGACTAGCGGGAGAACCCTCCTACGAGCAGTACTTC.

This rearrangement joins TRBV2 to TRBJ2-2, with D possibly TRBD1 on 6 matching bases. The CDR3 length is 17 residues. V was pared by 0 bases and J by 2 bases, with 13 bases between. Germline V gene sequence: CDR1 SNHLY, CDR2 FYNNEI. The CDR3: CASSEAPQGRNTGELFF. The CDR3 DNA reads TGTGCCAGCAGTGAAGCCCCCCAGGGGCGCAACACCGGGGAGCTGTTTTTT.

This rearrangement joins TRBV28 to TRBJ2-7; TRBD2 matches 10 bases. The germline CDR1 and CDR2 sequences are MDHEN and SYDVKM. Trimming removed 2 bases from V and 4 bases from J; junction bases left unmatched: 14. The CDR3 covers 18 residues. The CDR3 loop is CASSLGLITSGAQYEQYF. For the CDR3, the DNA is TGTGCCAGCAGTTTAGGCCTCATCACTAGCGGGGCCCAGTACGAGCAGTACTTC.

The sample holds a few counts of this clonotype. The J gene is TRBJ2-3, the V gene TRBV6-5; D is ambiguous. The CDR3 has 14 residues. In germline, CDR1 is MNHEY, CDR2 SVGAGI. V was pared by 4 bases and J by 1 base, with 9 bases between. As DNA, the CDR3 is TGTGCCAGCAGTTTAGGCAGAGGCACAGATACGCAGTATTTT. Translation gives CASSLGRGTDTQYF.

The chain combines TRBV9 with TRBJ2-7; D could derive from TRBD1 or TRBD2 (5 bases each). The V and J ends lost 0 bases and 5 bases respectively, with 12 bases between them. This CDR3 is built from 14 residues. Germline CDR1 reads SGDLS; CDR2 reads YYNGEE. This CDR3 reads CASSVGGSGHEQYF. The CDR3 region has the DNA TGTGCCAGCAGCGTAGGGGGGTCGGGGCACGAGCAGTACTTC.

This chain connects TRBV30 to TRBJ1-5, with 8 bases lining up with TRBD1. The germline V gene has CDR1 GTSNPN and CDR2 SVGIG (reference sequence). The CDR3 sequence is 17 residues long. Germline trimming cut 0 bases from V and 5 bases from J; bases unmatched to any gene: 12. The CDR3 spells CAWSVGRTGRLDQPQHF. CDR3 in DNA: TGTGCCTGGAGTGTAGGGCGGACAGGGAGATTGGATCAGCCCCAGCATTTT.

This clonotype was recorded at least ten times. The rearrangement uses TRBV10-3 and TRBJ2-5; 7 bases agree with TRBD2. This CDR3 has 15 residues. Germline trimming cut 2 bases from V and 1 base from J; bases unmatched to any gene: 4. Germline V gene lookup returns CDR1 ENHRY and CDR2 SYGVKD. The CDR3, as DNA: TGTGCCATCAGTGAGGGCGGCGGGGGCCAAGAGACCCAGTACTTC. Translated, it gives CAISEGGGGQETQYF.

This clonotype was picked up a small number of times. This chain links TRBV12-3 or TRBV12-4 with TRBJ2-5; possibly TRBD1 or TRBD2 for D (5 bases each). The assigned J gene may be wrong: the sequence end matches TRBJ2-1 better. The CDR3 sequence is 12 residues long. CDR3 sequence: CASSPASGRQFF. DNA of the CDR3: TGTGCCAGCAGTCCGGCCTCAGGGAGGCAGTTCTTC.

The chain uses TRBV12-3 or TRBV12-4 and TRBJ1-2, with TRBD1 matching 8 bases. J gave up 7 bases and V 1 base, and 2 bases lay outside the gene matches. CDR3 size: 13 residues. The CDR3 sequence is CASSLGTGFGYTF. The DNA of the CDR3 is TGTGCCAGCAGTTTAGGGACAGGGTTTGGCTACACCTTC.

The gene calls are TRBV6-5 and TRBJ2-5; TRBD1 matches at 7 bases. CDR3 length: 15 amino acids. The germline gives CDR1 MNHEY, CDR2 SVGAGI. Trimming took 6 bases from V and 2 from J; bases not matched to a gene: 9. CDR3 sequence reads: CASRRQGMGQETQYF. Here the CDR3 DNA reads TGTGCCAGCAGGAGACAGGGAATGGGGCAAGAGACCCAGTACTTC.

This clonotype appeared a few times. The chain combines TRBV7-2 with TRBJ2-3, with 9 bases aligning to TRBD2. This CDR3 region has 18 residues. V shed 8 bases, J shed 0 bases, and the junction held 15 bases outside the gene matches. Germline V CDR1 and CDR2: SGHTA, FQGNSA. CDR3 loop: CASVAVGASGESTDTQYF. The CDR3 DNA follows: TGTGCCAGCGTCGCGGTTGGGGCTAGCGGGGAGAGCACAGATACGCAGTATTTT.

Ten or more counts support this clonotype. The CDR3 here is CASSQPTKEKTPRGTQYF. Written as DNA, the CDR3 is TGCGCCAGCAGCCAACCTACCAAAGAAAAGACCCCCAGGGGAACCCAGTACTTC. This chain joins TRBV4-1 and TRBJ2-5; TRBD1 is a possible D gene (6 bases). Trimming shortened V by 2 bases and J by 8 bases, and 27 bases separated the two germline ends. The V gene's germline CDR1 is MGHRA and CDR2 YSYEKL. This CDR3 spans 18 amino acids.

This chain connects TRBV7-2 to TRBJ2-1; 7 bases agree with TRBD1. The CDR3 contains 13 residues. Germline values: CDR1 SGHTA, CDR2 FQGNSA. V lost 4 bases to trimming and J lost 9 bases; unmatched junction nucleotides: 6. The CDR3 loop reads CASSYYWTGEQFF. The CDR3 coding sequence is TGTGCCAGCAGCTACTACTGGACAGGTGAGCAGTTCTTC.